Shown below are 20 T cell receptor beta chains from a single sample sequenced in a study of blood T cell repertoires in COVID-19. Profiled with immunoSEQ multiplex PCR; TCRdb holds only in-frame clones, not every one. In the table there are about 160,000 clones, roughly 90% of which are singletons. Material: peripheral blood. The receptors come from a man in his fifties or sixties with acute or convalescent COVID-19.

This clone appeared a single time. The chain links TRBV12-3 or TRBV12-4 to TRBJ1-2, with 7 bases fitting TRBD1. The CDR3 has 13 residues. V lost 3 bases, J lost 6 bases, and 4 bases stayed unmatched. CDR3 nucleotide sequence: TGTGCCAGCAGTTTGGGACAGATGAATGGCTACACCTTC. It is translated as CASSLGQMNGYTF.

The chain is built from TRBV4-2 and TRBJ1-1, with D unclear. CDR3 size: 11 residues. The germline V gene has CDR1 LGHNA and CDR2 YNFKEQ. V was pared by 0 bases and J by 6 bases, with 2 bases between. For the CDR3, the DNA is TGTGCCAGCAGCCAAGACGCTGAAGCTTTCTTT. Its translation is CASSQDAEAFF.

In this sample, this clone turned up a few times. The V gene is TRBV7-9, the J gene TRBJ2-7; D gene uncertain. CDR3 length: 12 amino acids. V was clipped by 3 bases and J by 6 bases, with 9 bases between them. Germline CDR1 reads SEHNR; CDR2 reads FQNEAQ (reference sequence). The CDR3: CASSLGLGEQYF. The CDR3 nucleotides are TGTGCCAGCAGCTTGGGCCTCGGCGAGCAGTACTTC.

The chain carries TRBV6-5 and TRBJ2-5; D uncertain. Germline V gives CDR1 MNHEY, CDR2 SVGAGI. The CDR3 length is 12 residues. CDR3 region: CGTEVWQETQYF. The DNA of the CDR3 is TGTGGTACTGAGGTGTGGCAAGAGACCCAGTACTTC.

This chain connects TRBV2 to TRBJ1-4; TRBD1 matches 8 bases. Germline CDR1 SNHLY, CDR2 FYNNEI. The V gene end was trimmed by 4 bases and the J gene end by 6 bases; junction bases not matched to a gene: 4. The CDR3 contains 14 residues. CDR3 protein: CASSGTGGYEKLFF. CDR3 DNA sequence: TGTGCCAGCAGTGGAACAGGGGGGTATGAAAAACTGTTTTTT.

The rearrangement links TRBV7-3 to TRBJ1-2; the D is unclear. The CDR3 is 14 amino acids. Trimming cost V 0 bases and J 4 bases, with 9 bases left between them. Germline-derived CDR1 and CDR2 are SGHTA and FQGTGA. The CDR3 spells CASSLTAGSYGYTF. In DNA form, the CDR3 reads TGTGCCAGCAGCTTAACGGCAGGCTCCTATGGCTACACCTTC.

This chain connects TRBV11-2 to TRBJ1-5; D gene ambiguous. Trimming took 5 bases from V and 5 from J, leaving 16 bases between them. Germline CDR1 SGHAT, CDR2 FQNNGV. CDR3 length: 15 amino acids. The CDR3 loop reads CASSVRPTGDQPQHF. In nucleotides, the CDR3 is TGTGCCAGCAGCGTCCGGCCGACCGGGGATCAGCCCCAGCATTTT.

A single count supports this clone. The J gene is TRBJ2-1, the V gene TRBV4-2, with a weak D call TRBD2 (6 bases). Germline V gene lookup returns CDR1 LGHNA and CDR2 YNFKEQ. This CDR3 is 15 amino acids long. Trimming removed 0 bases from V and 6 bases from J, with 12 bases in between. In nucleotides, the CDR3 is TGTGCCAGCAGCCAAGATTGGGGGGTTGTCAATGAGCAGTTCTTC. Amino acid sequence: CASSQDWGVVNEQFF.

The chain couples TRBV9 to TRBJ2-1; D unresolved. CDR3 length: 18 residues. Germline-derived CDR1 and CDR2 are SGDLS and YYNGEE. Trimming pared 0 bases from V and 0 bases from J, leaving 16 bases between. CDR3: CASSVAMAVTDSYNEQFF. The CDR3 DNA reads TGTGCCAGCAGCGTAGCCATGGCAGTGACTGACTCCTACAATGAGCAGTTCTTC.

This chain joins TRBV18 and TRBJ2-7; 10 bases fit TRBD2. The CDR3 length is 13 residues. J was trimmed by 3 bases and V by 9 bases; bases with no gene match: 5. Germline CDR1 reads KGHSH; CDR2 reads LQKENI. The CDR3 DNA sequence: TGTGCCAGTCAAGAGCGGGGGGGCTACGAGCAGTACTTC. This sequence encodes CASQERGGYEQYF. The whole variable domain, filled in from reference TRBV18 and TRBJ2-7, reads NAGVMQNPRHLVRRRGQEARLRCSPMKGHSHVYWYRQLPEEGLKFMVYLQKENIIDESGMPKERFSAEFPKEGPSILRIQQVVRGDSAAYFCASQERGGYEQYFGPGTRLTVT.

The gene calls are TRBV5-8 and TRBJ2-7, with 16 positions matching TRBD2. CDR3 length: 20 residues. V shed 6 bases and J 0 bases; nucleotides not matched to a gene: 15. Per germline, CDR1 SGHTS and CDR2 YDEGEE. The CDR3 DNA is TGTGCCAGCAAGAAATCAATGGGACTAGCGGGGGGGACCAGCTCCTACGAGCAGTACTTC. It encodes CASKKSMGLAGGTSSYEQYF.

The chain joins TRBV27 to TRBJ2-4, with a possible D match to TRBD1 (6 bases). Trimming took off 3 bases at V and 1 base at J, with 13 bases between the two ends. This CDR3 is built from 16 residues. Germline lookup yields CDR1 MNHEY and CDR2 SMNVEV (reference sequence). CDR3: CASSLKQGPAKNIQYF. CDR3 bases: TGTGCCAGCAGTTTGAAGCAGGGGCCCGCCAAAAACATTCAGTACTTC.

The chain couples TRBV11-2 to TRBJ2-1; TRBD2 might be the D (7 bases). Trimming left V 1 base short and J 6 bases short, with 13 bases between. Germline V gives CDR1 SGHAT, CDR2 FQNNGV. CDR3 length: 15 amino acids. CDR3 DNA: TGTGCCAGCAGCTTAGGGGGGGGCGCTGGCAATGAGCAGTTCTTC. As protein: CASSLGGGAGNEQFF.

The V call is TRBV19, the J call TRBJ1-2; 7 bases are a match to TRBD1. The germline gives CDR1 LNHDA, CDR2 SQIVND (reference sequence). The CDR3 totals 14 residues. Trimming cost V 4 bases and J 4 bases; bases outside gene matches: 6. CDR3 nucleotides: TGTGCCAGTAGTAGCCGACAGGGCGGCTATGGCTACACCTTC. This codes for CASSSRQGGYGYTF.

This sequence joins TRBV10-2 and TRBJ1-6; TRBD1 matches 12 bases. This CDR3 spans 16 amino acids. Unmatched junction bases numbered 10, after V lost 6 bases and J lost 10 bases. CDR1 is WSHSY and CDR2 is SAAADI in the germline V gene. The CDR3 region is CASSVPGQGASSPLHF. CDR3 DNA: TGCGCCAGCAGCGTCCCGGGACAGGGGGCATCCTCACCCCTCCACTTT.

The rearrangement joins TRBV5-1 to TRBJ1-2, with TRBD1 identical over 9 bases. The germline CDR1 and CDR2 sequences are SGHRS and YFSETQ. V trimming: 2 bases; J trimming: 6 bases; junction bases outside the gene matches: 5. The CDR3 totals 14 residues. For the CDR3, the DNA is TGCGCCAGCAGCTTCGACAGGGGGATTGATGGCTACACCTTC. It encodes CASSFDRGIDGYTF. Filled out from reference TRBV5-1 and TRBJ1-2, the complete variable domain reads KAGVTQTPRYLIKTRGQQVTLSCSPISGHRSVSWYQQTPGQGLQFLFEYFSETQRNKGNFPGRFSGRQFSNSRSEMNVSTLELGDSALYLCASSFDRGIDGYTFGSGTRLTVV.

This CDR3 is CASRPQGSAPTQYF. DNA of the CDR3: TGCGCCAGCCGTCCGCAGGGCTCGGCCCCTACGCAGTATTTT. J is TRBJ2-3 and V is TRBV5-1; tentative D call: TRBD1 (5 bases). The germline V gene has CDR1 SGHRS and CDR2 YFSETQ. The CDR3 length is 14 residues. The V gene lost 7 bases and the J gene lost 8 bases, with 20 bases spanning the gap.

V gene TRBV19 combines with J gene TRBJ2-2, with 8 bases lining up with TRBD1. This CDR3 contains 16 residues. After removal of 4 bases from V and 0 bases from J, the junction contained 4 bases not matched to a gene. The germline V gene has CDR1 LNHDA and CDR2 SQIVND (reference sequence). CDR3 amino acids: CASSTRQGTNTGELFF. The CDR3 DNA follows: TGTGCCAGTAGTACGAGACAGGGGACGAACACCGGGGAGCTGTTTTTT.

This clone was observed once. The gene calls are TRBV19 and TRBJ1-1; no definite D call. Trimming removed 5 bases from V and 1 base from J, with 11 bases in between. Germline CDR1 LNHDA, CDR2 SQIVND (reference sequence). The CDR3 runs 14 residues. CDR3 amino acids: CASSPRFANTEAFF. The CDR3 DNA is TGTGCCAGTAGTCCCAGGTTCGCGAACACTGAAGCTTTCTTT.

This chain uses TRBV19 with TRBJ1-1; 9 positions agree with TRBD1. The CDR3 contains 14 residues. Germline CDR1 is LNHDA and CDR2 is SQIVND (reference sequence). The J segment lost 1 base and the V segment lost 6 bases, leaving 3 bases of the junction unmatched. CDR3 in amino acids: CASSWGQGNTEAFF. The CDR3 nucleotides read TGTGCCAGTAGCTGGGGACAGGGGAACACTGAAGCTTTCTTT.